This entry lists 18 T cell receptor beta chains sequenced from one sample in a study of blood T cell repertoires in COVID-19. Measured with immunoSEQ multiplex PCR; TCRdb has only the in-frame clones, and not every one. The table records about 44,000 clones, more than 70% of them present only once. The sample taken for sequencing was peripheral blood. The receptor set was obtained from a woman in her seventies with acute or convalescent COVID-19.

This rearrangement joins TRBV6-6 to TRBJ2-5; TRBD2 matches 7 bases. With 7 bases clipped from V and 5 bases from J, the junction kept 16 bases outside the gene matches. Looked up from germline, CDR1 is MNHNY and CDR2 is SVGAGI (reference sequence). The CDR3 contains 16 residues. As DNA, the CDR3 is TGTGCCAGCATCCCCCCGGGGAGGGGTGGTGGGGAGACCCAGTACTTC. Translated, it gives CASIPPGRGGGETQYF.

This clone was observed a single time. The V call is TRBV5-1, the J call TRBJ2-2; 7 bases fit TRBD1. The J segment lost 2 bases and the V segment lost 2 bases, leaving 12 bases of the junction unmatched. The CDR3 is made up of 18 amino acids. Looked up from germline, CDR1 is SGHRS and CDR2 is YFSETQ. CDR3 sequence reads: CASSFTGDPQPNTGELFF. CDR3 coding DNA: TGCGCCAGCAGCTTTACAGGGGACCCTCAGCCTAACACCGGGGAGCTGTTTTTT.

This sequence joins TRBV7-9 and TRBJ2-1, with TRBD1 matching over 7 bases. The V gene's germline CDR1 is SEHNR and CDR2 FQNEAQ (reference sequence). The CDR3 consists of 14 residues. Trimming cost V 3 bases and J 5 bases; bases outside gene matches: 4. CDR3: CASSLDRINNEQFF. The CDR3 DNA follows: TGTGCCAGCAGCTTGGACAGGATTAACAATGAGCAGTTCTTC.

This clone was picked up one time. The rearrangement links TRBV28 to TRBJ1-5, with TRBD1 as a possible D gene (5 bases). V lost 3 bases and J 7 bases, leaving 16 bases between the germline ends. CDR3 length: 15 amino acids. CDR1 and CDR2 (germline): MDHEN, SYDVKM. CDR3: CASSFAGYVGQPQHF. The CDR3 DNA sequence: TGTGCCAGCAGTTTTGCAGGGTACGTCGGGCAGCCCCAGCATTTT. Full variable domain (outside the CDR3, taken from reference TRBV28 and TRBJ1-5): DVKVTQSSRYLVKRTGEKVFLECVQDMDHENMFWYRQDPGLGLRLIYFSYDVKMKEKGDIPEGYSVSREKKERFSLILESASTNQTSMYLCASSFAGYVGQPQHFGDGTRLSIL.

A few counts support this clone. This chain links TRBV27 with TRBJ1-1; D might be TRBD1 (5 bases). CDR3 length equals 13 residues. Trimming cost V 0 bases and J 11 bases, with 13 bases left between them. Per germline, CDR1 MNHEY and CDR2 SMNVEV (reference sequence). The CDR3 bases are TGTGCCAGCAGTTTATCTAGACAGTCGGAGGCTTTCTTT. Translating it yields CASSLSRQSEAFF.

The chain joins TRBV11-3 to TRBJ2-1, with 9 bases aligning to TRBD2. Germline V CDR1 and CDR2: SGHNT, YENEEA. The trim removed 8 bases at V and 8 bases at J, leaving 13 bases unmatched. This CDR3 has 15 amino acids. CDR3 region: CASQIPGLAGYEQFF. CDR3 DNA sequence: TGTGCCAGCCAAATACCGGGACTAGCTGGCTATGAGCAGTTCTTC. The entire variable domain, with the rest obtained from reference TRBV11-3 and TRBJ2-1, is as follows: EAGVVQSPRYKIIEKKQPVAFWCNPISGHNTLYWYLQNLGQGPELLIRYENEEAVDDSQLPKDRFSAERLKGVDSTLKIQPAELGDSAVYLCASQIPGLAGYEQFFGPGTRLTVL.

The V call is TRBV27, the J call TRBJ2-7, with D maybe TRBD1 (5 bases). Germline loops: CDR1 MNHEY, CDR2 SMNVEV (reference sequence). The CDR3 covers 15 residues. V gave up 6 bases and J gave up 0 bases, with 15 bases separating them. CDR3 protein: CASSQTELNSYEQYF. The DNA for the CDR3 is TGTGCCAGCAGCCAGACAGAATTAAACTCCTACGAGCAGTACTTC.

This rearrangement joins TRBV6-5 to TRBJ1-1, with 7 bases that match TRBD1. The CDR3 has 16 amino acids. V shed 4 bases, J shed 1 base, and the junction held 9 bases outside the gene matches. CDR1 is MNHEY, CDR2 SVGAGI, per germline. CDR3 sequence (DNA): TGTGCCAGCAGTTCCCGGGGTGGACAGGAGAACACTGAAGCTTTCTTT. Its translation is CASSSRGGQENTEAFF.

The gene calls are TRBV11-2 and TRBJ1-6, with a possible D match to TRBD1 (6 bases). The germline gives CDR1 SGHAT, CDR2 FQNNGV. Trimming cost V 5 bases and J 0 bases, with 14 bases left between them. The CDR3 contains 17 residues. The DNA of the CDR3 is TGTGCCAGCAGCCGGGACACTGAGAGCTCCTATAATTCACCCCTCCACTTT. Translated: CASSRDTESSYNSPLHF.

The rearrangement uses TRBV19 and TRBJ1-3; D may be TRBD1 (6 bases). This CDR3 has 16 residues. Per the germline V gene, CDR1 is LNHDA and CDR2 is SQIVND (reference sequence). Trimming removed 7 bases at V and 1 base at J, with 17 bases between. As DNA, the CDR3 is TGTGCCAGTACCCCCCCAGGGGCCCGATCTGGAAACACCATATATTTT. It specifies CASTPPGARSGNTIYF.

Only a few counts were recorded for this clone. The chain joins TRBV5-1 to TRBJ2-7; a possible D gene is TRBD1 (5 bases). The germline gives CDR1 SGHRS, CDR2 YFSETQ. Deletions cut 6 bases from V and 0 bases from J, with 19 bases between. This CDR3 spans 16 amino acids. CDR3 DNA sequence: TGCGCCAGCAAGGGAAGGGGATTCATGAGCTCCTACGAGCAGTACTTC. It encodes CASKGRGFMSSYEQYF.

The genes are TRBV7-9 and TRBJ2-7; TRBD1 aligns across 7 bases. The length of the CDR3 is 15 residues. With V trimmed by 5 bases and J by 1 base, 8 bases remained unmatched. CDR1 SEHNR and CDR2 FQNEAQ come from the germline V gene (reference sequence). The CDR3 coding sequence is TGTGCCAGCAGCGATCAGAACAGGGGTTCCTACGAGCAGTACTTC. Its protein is CASSDQNRGSYEQYF.

V and J are TRBV24-1 and TRBJ1-2; 10 bases line up with TRBD1. The CDR3 sequence is 14 residues long. Trimming took 4 bases from V and 4 from J; bases not matched to a gene: 2. The germline V gene encodes CDR1 KGHDR and CDR2 SFDVKD. CDR3 coding DNA: TGTGCCACCAGTGAAAGGACAGGGGGCTATGGCTACACCTTC. This gives the protein CATSERTGGYGYTF.

This chain links TRBV6-2 or TRBV6-3 with TRBJ1-1; TRBD1 aligns across 10 bases. The CDR3 is 14 amino acids. Germline V gene sequence: CDR1 MNHEY, CDR2 SVGEGT. V trimming: 5 bases; J trimming: 4 bases; junction bases outside the gene matches: 4. The CDR3 protein is CASSPRTGGTEAFF. The CDR3 DNA reads TGTGCCAGCAGTCCCCGGACAGGGGGCACTGAAGCTTTCTTT.

Here the CDR3 DNA reads TGTGCCAGCAGCTTAGGCGGTCAACCGCGAATTGAAGCTTTCTTT. Translated, it gives CASSLGGQPRIEAFF. The rearrangement uses TRBV11-3 and TRBJ1-1; D remains ambiguous. In germline, CDR1 is SGHNT, CDR2 YENEEA. V was trimmed by 1 base and J by 7 bases, leaving 16 bases between them. The CDR3 runs to 15 residues. Combining the CDR3 with reference TRBV11-3 and TRBJ1-1 gives the whole variable domain EAGVVQSPRYKIIEKKQPVAFWCNPISGHNTLYWYLQNLGQGPELLIRYENEEAVDDSQLPKDRFSAERLKGVDSTLKIQPAELGDSAVYLCASSLGGQPRIEAFFGQGTRLTVV.

The chain couples TRBV12-3 or TRBV12-4 to TRBJ2-5; D not resolved. This CDR3 has 11 amino acids. V lost 5 bases and J lost 5, with 6 bases in between. The CDR3 nucleotides read TGTGCCAGCAGTGCCGCGGAGACCCAGTACTTC. Its translation: CASSAAETQYF.

The V gene is TRBV18, the J gene TRBJ1-1; tentatively, D is TRBD1 (6 bases). Germline V gives CDR1 KGHSH, CDR2 LQKENI. The CDR3 extends over 13 amino acids. The V and J ends lost 3 bases and 4 bases respectively, with 9 bases between them. The CDR3 nucleotides are TGTGCCAGCTCACCCGAACAGGGCACTGAAGCTTTCTTT. It is translated as CASSPEQGTEAFF.

The chain joins TRBV7-2 to TRBJ2-2, with unresolved D. This CDR3 has 13 amino acids. Germline loops: CDR1 SGHTA, CDR2 FQGNSA. Trimming stripped 3 bases from V and 1 base from J, with 3 bases between. CDR3 coding DNA: TGTGCCAGCAGCTTTAAGAACACCGGGGAGCTGTTTTTT. Translated, it gives CASSFKNTGELFF.